The 26 T cell receptor beta chains given below trace back to one sample, sequenced in a study of blood T cells in healthy people across ages. With a J-beta primer mix and a sample-barcoded 5' primer, a second PCR ran 7 to 11 cycles. Via MiXCR, TCRdb re-called the 5' RACE reads, giving one row per CDR3 protein. The profile covers some 560,000 distinct CDR3 sequences, with over 25% appearing a single time and roughly 3.5% taken by the ten largest. The same data also went into a second study, on T cells of mothers and their children.

The material sequenced was blood. The receptors were sampled from a boy aged 2 to 10 in good health.

This clonotype was observed many times. The chain's CDR3 is CATSTDRGLSSPLHF. The CDR3 DNA sequence: TGTGCCACCAGCACTGACAGGGGGCTAAGCTCACCCCTCCACTTT. The J gene is TRBJ1-6, the V gene TRBV15, with TRBD1 matching 10 bases. The CDR3 spans 15 residues. V shed 4 bases and J 10 bases; nucleotides not matched to a gene: 7. From germline, CDR1 is LNHNV and CDR2 YYDKDF (reference sequence).

The genes are TRBV6-5 and TRBJ1-2; tentatively, D is TRBD1 (5 bases). Between the trimmed V and J ends, which lost 2 bases and 7 bases, there was a span of 14 bases. The CDR3 runs to 14 residues. CDR1 and CDR2 from the germline V gene are MNHEY and SVGAGI. In DNA, the CDR3 is TGTGCCAGCAGTTACGACAGTCGGTCCGGTGGCTACACCTTC. It is translated as CASSYDSRSGGYTF.

This chain connects TRBV10-3 to TRBJ2-3; 11 bases fit TRBD2. The germline V gene has CDR1 ENHRY and CDR2 SYGVKD. With V trimmed by 4 bases and J by 0 bases, 9 bases remained unmatched. This CDR3 is built from 18 residues. The CDR3, as DNA: TGTGCCATCAGTGTAACTAGCGGGGGACGCTCTAGCACAGATACGCAGTATTTT. Amino acids: CAISVTSGGRSSTDTQYF.

This clonotype was counted between two and nine times. The rearrangement links TRBV4-1 to TRBJ2-1; the match to TRBD2 covers 12 bases. The CDR3 sequence is 19 residues long. The junction had 17 bases not matched to a gene; V was cut back by 4 bases and J by 7 bases. The V gene's germline CDR1 is MGHRA and CDR2 YSYEKL. CDR3 region: CASSPWRSTSGSHWNEQFF. The CDR3 region has the DNA TGCGCCAGCAGCCCCTGGCGGTCGACTAGCGGGAGCCATTGGAATGAGCAGTTCTTC.

The chain employs TRBV6-1 and TRBJ1-2; 8 positions agree with TRBD1. Losses at the gene ends were 10 bases for V and 3 bases for J; bases not matched to a gene: 13. The CDR3 length is 15 residues. Germline V gene sequence: CDR1 MNHNS, CDR2 SASEGT. The CDR3 here is CATGQGSPLYYGYTF. The DNA for the CDR3 is TGTGCCACCGGACAGGGATCCCCGTTATACTATGGCTACACCTTC.

This clonotype appeared a few times. The chain combines TRBV30 with TRBJ1-2, with a weak D call TRBD1 (5 bases). The length of the CDR3 is 13 residues. Germline loops: CDR1 GTSNPN, CDR2 SVGIG (reference sequence). V lost 8 bases, J lost 0 bases, and 13 bases lay in between. The CDR3 loop reads CARWTHTNYGYTF. The CDR3 DNA is TGTGCCAGGTGGACACATACTAACTATGGCTACACCTTC.

V and J are TRBV29-1 and TRBJ2-1, with TRBD2 matching 8 bases. The ends lost 6 bases at V and 7 bases at J; junction bases unmatched: 8. The CDR3 contains 13 residues. Germline CDR1 is SQVTM and CDR2 is ANQGSEA. The DNA of the CDR3 is TGCAGCGTCCTTCGGGGGGGGGTGAATGAGCAGTTCTTC. It translates to CSVLRGGVNEQFF.

This clonotype came up a few times. Relative to the germline gene, one junction end is altered; a read error may explain this. The chain has TRBV12-3 or TRBV12-4 and TRBJ2-7, with 8 nucleotides matching TRBD2. This CDR3 is built from 14 residues. CDR3 DNA: TGTGCCAACAGTTTAAGTAGCGGGGCCTACGAGCAGTACTTC. Translated, it gives CANSLSSGAYEQYF.

J is TRBJ2-3 and V is TRBV10-3; D uncertain. V lost 0 bases to trimming and J lost 4 bases, with 14 bases between them. Germline-derived CDR1 and CDR2 are ENHRY and SYGVKD. The CDR3 consists of 16 residues. CDR3 in DNA: TGTGCCATCAGTGAGTCGACTCGGTTGGTGCCAGATACGCAGTATTTT. Translated: CAISESTRLVPDTQYF.

The chain has TRBV6-2 or TRBV6-3 and TRBJ1-1, with a weak D call TRBD1 (5 bases). V lost 6 bases and J lost 0, with 14 bases in between. The CDR3 is 15 residues long. Germline CDR1 and CDR2: MNHEY and SVGEGT. CDR3 nucleotide sequence: TGTGCCAGCAGCCAAGGGGTGGATATGAACACTGAAGCTTTCTTT. Its protein product is CASSQGVDMNTEAFF.

This clonotype has more than one count but fewer than ten. The chain recombines TRBV14 with TRBJ2-6, with no clear D. The CDR3 is 15 residues long. Per germline, CDR1 SGHDN and CDR2 FVKESK. Trimming left V 4 bases short and J 0 bases short, with 7 bases between. The chain's CDR3 is CASSPWGSGANVLTF. The CDR3 coding sequence is TGTGCCAGCAGCCCCTGGGGCTCTGGGGCCAACGTCCTGACTTTC.

CDR3 sequence: CASSERVDTYEQYF. CDR3 in DNA: TGTGCCAGCAGTGAGCGGGTGGACACCTACGAGCAGTACTTC. V and J are TRBV6-2 or TRBV6-3 and TRBJ2-7; D is perhaps TRBD2 (6 bases). Trimming removed 5 bases at V and 2 bases at J, with 13 bases between. The CDR3 is 14 residues long. CDR1 is MNHEY, CDR2 SVGEGT, per germline.

The rearrangement joins TRBV4-2 to TRBJ1-6; no reliable D call. CDR1 and CDR2 (germline): LGHNA, YNFKEQ. Trimming took 0 bases from V and 9 from J, leaving 18 bases between them. CDR3 length: 17 residues. In DNA, the CDR3 is TGTGCCAGCAGCCAAGAAGGGTCGCTGATATCCGTTTCACCCCTCCACTTT. The encoded protein is CASSQEGSLISVSPLHF.

This clonotype has just a few counts. Written as DNA, the CDR3 is TGCAGTGCGCTCTTTTTAGTTGCAGATACGCAGTATTTT. Translation gives CSALFLVADTQYF. V is TRBV20-1 and J is TRBJ2-3; D is unclear. CDR1 DFQATT and CDR2 SNEGSKA come from the germline V gene (reference sequence). There are 13 residues in the CDR3. V lost 6 bases and J 4 bases, leaving 14 bases between the germline ends.

This clonotype occurred a few times. The V gene is TRBV18, the J gene TRBJ1-2, with no clear D. Trimming removed 2 bases at V and 3 bases at J, with 4 bases between. The germline gives CDR1 KGHSH, CDR2 LQKENI. CDR3 length equals 12 residues. The CDR3 sequence: CASSPWDYGYTF. The CDR3 DNA reads as TGTGCCAGCTCACCATGGGACTATGGCTACACCTTC.

This clonotype was found a few times. The rearrangement links TRBV12-3 or TRBV12-4 to TRBJ2-5; 12 nucleotides match TRBD2. The J call is doubtful: the DNA matches TRBJ2-1 better. This CDR3 is 15 amino acids long. Written as DNA, the CDR3 is TGTGCCAGCAGTCCTCCAGCTAGCGGGGGGGCCCTGCAGTTCTTC. As protein: CASSPPASGGALQFF.

This rearrangement joins TRBV20-1 to TRBJ1-5, with D perhaps TRBD1 (6 bases). Germline V CDR1 and CDR2: DFQATT, SNEGSKA (reference sequence). V dropped 4 bases and J dropped 5 bases, with 12 bases sitting between them. The CDR3 is 13 amino acids. In DNA form, the CDR3 reads TGCAGTGCTAAAAGGGACACCTATCAGCCCCAGCATTTT. This translates into CSAKRDTYQPQHF.

V and J are TRBV3-1 and TRBJ2-6; D gene uncertain. The V end lost 0 bases, the J end lost 0 bases, and 6 bases lay between the germline ends. CDR3 length: 16 residues. CDR1 LGHDT and CDR2 YNNKEL come from the germline V gene (reference sequence). CDR3 sequence reads: CASSQDLNSGANVLTF. The CDR3 bases are TGTGCCAGCAGCCAAGATCTGAACTCTGGGGCCAACGTCCTGACTTTC.

This rearrangement joins TRBV13 to TRBJ2-7; D could derive from TRBD1 or TRBD2 (6 bases each). The V end lost 2 bases, the J end lost 0 bases, and 11 bases lay between the germline ends. The CDR3 is 15 amino acids. Germline V lookup: CDR1 PRHDT, CDR2 FYEKMQ (reference sequence). The CDR3 nucleotides are TGTGCCAGCAGCTTAACGGGGGCCGACTCCTACGAGCAGTACTTC. Translating gives CASSLTGADSYEQYF.

This clonotype was seen at least ten times. The chain couples TRBV20-1 to TRBJ2-3; tentative D call: TRBD2 (7 bases). Trimming took off 1 base at V and 12 bases at J, with 17 bases between the two ends. Germline CDR1 reads DFQATT; CDR2 reads SNEGSKA (reference sequence). The CDR3 sequence is 13 residues long. The CDR3 protein is CSARATGGQTQYF. As DNA, the CDR3 is TGCAGTGCTAGAGCGACCGGGGGGCAAACCCAGTATTTT.

V gene TRBV20-1 combines with J gene TRBJ1-3; no reliable D call. Germline loops: CDR1 DFQATT, CDR2 SNEGSKA (reference sequence). Trimming took off 3 bases at V and 0 bases at J, with 6 bases between the two ends. The CDR3 has 13 amino acids. CDR3 loop: CSASGSSGNTIYF. The CDR3 nucleotides are TGCAGTGCTAGCGGGAGCTCTGGAAACACCATATATTTT.

This clonotype was counted at least ten times. The V gene is TRBV7-8, the J gene TRBJ2-1; 9 nucleotides agree with TRBD2. The junction had 10 bases not matched to a gene; V was cut back by 5 bases and J by 5 bases. The germline V gene encodes CDR1 SGHVS and CDR2 FQNEAQ. The CDR3 covers 16 residues. CDR3 loop: CASSPLNLAGNNEQFF. DNA for the CDR3: TGTGCCAGCAGCCCCCTAAACCTAGCGGGGAACAATGAGCAGTTCTTC.

The chain carries TRBV25-1 and TRBJ2-7; 8 bases line up with TRBD2. In germline, CDR1 is MGHDK, CDR2 SYGVNS. The CDR3 sequence is 12 residues long. V lost 10 bases, J lost 3 bases, and 5 bases stayed unmatched. The CDR3 region has the DNA TGTGCCACGCAGCGGGAGAACTACGAGCAGTACTTC. Protein: CATQRENYEQYF.

This clonotype has just a few counts. This chain connects TRBV6-2 or TRBV6-3 to TRBJ2-1; D gene ambiguous. This CDR3 is 13 amino acids long. V was trimmed by 1 base and J by 8 bases, leaving 9 bases between them. Germline V gene data show CDR1 as MNHEY and CDR2 as SVGEGT. The CDR3 here is CASSYFSGYEQFF. In DNA form, the CDR3 reads TGTGCCAGCAGTTACTTTTCGGGTTATGAGCAGTTCTTC.

There are a few counts of this clonotype. V and J are TRBV12-3 or TRBV12-4 and TRBJ2-3; 7 bases map to TRBD2. This CDR3 spans 16 amino acids. After removal of 0 bases from V and 1 base from J, the junction contained 4 bases not matched to a gene. The CDR3 protein is CASSLASTSGTDTQYF. The CDR3 nucleotides read TGTGCCAGCAGTTTAGCGTCCACTAGCGGCACAGATACGCAGTATTTT.

V is TRBV9 and J is TRBJ2-7; D might be TRBD1 (5 bases). The J call may be incorrect, as the DNA end agrees better with TRBJ2-1. CDR1 and CDR2 (germline): SGDLS, YYNGEE. The CDR3 totals 12 residues. The DNA for the CDR3 is TGTGCCAGCAGCGGAGACAGTTATGAGCAGTTCTTC. Translation gives CASSGDSYEQFF.